A selection of T cell receptor beta chains follows, all from one sample in a study of T cells in Graves' hyperthyroidism and ophthalmopathy. Each CDR3 protein is one row after TCRdb ran MiXCR on the multiplex PCR reads. Here the sample spans 300,000 to 450,000 distinct CDR3 sequences, approximately 15% being singletons. The source material was blood. The receptors stem from a woman younger than 30 with Graves' hyperthyroidism that later progressed to Graves' ophthalmopathy. CDR3s include the opening cysteine and the closing phenylalanine or tryptophan. Fields, in order: D gene, V gene, J gene, clone size, CDR3 DNA, CDR3 protein. D genes are given only for firm matches. Clone size is stated in some rows and not others, as once, few, many or a class when expanded.

>TRBD1|TRBV6-5|TRBJ1-4|NA
TGTGCCAGCAGTTCGACAGGGACGAATGAAAAACTGTTTTTT
CASSSTGTNEKLFF
>NA|TRBV25-1|TRBJ2-1|many
TGTGCCAGCAGTGAATATGCGTTAGGACACTCCTACAATGAGCAGTTCTTC
CASSEYALGHSYNEQFF
>TRBD1|TRBV3-1|TRBJ2-7|many
TGTGCCAGCAGCCTGGGACAGGGGTTCTCCTACGAGCAGTACTTC
CASSLGQGFSYEQYF
>TRBD1|TRBV29-1|TRBJ1-5|NA
TGCAGCGTAGGACAGGGCGGCCAGCCCCAGCATTTT
CSVGQGGQPQHF
>TRBD2|TRBV7-2|TRBJ2-3|NA
TGTGCCAGCAGCTCGGGACTAGCCTCTAGCACAGATACGCAGTATTTT
CASSSGLASSTDTQYF
>NA|TRBV4-1|TRBJ1-5|NA
TGCGCCAGCAGCCAAGTAAGTTCGGCGGAAAATCAGCCCCAGCATTTT
CASSQVSSAENQPQHF
>TRBD1|TRBV6-2/TRBV6-3|TRBJ2-4|NA
TGTGCCAGCAGTTCGAACAGGGGGTTCAAAAACATTCAGTACTTC
CASSSNRGFKNIQYF
>NA|TRBV20-1|TRBJ1-5|many
TGCAGTGCTAGGCGGGGACCGCCAAATCAGCCCCAGCATTTT
CSARRGPPNQPQHF
>NA|TRBV29-1|TRBJ1-1|NA
TGCAGCGGCACCCTGGGGTCACCCCCTGAAGCTTTCTTT
CSGTLGSPPEAFF
>TRBD1|TRBV3-1|TRBJ2-2|few
TGTGCCAGCAGCCGACAGGGGGCGGTCGCCGGGGAGCTGTTTTTT
CASSRQGAVAGELFF
>TRBD2|TRBV20-1|TRBJ2-7|many
TGCAGTGCTCGACTAGCGCTTTCCTACGAGCAGTACTTC
CSARLALSYEQYF
>NA|TRBV5-1|TRBJ1-2|many
TGCGCCAGCAGCTTGGGGACGTCGGGAGATGGCTACACCTTC
CASSLGTSGDGYTF
>TRBD1|TRBV20-1|TRBJ2-6|NA
TGCAGTGCATCGACAGGGACCATCTCTGGGGCCAACGTCCTGACTTTC
CSASTGTISGANVLTF
>NA|TRBV11-2|TRBJ1-1|many
TGTGCCAGCAGCTTAGTTAGGCAGAACACTGAAGCTTTCTTT
CASSLVRQNTEAFF
>NA|TRBV5-5|TRBJ1-5|few
TGTGCCAGCAGCTTGGCAGGGAATAGCAATCAGCCCCAGCATTTT
CASSLAGNSNQPQHF
>NA|TRBV5-1|TRBJ1-4|many
TGCGCCAGCAGCTTCGGGACGAACGAAAAACTGTTTTTT
CASSFGTNEKLFF
>NA|TRBV4-1|TRBJ1-1|many
TGCGCCAGCAGCCAAGGGGGGGGCCGAATCGCTGAAGCTTTCTTT
CASSQGGGRIAEAFF
>TRBD1|TRBV5-1|TRBJ2-3|many
TGCGCCAGCAGCTCGGACAGGTTTAGCACAGATACGCAGTATTTT
CASSSDRFSTDTQYF
>TRBD1|TRBV6-2/TRBV6-3|TRBJ2-5|NA
TGTGCCAGCAGTCCTGATCCCCGGGACAGCGTCCAAGAGACCCAGTACTTC
CASSPDPRDSVQETQYF
>NA|TRBV5-1|TRBJ1-2|many
TGCGCCAGCAGCTTGTACGGGACATCAGATGGCTACACCTTC
CASSLYGTSDGYTF
>TRBD2|TRBV20-1|TRBJ2-7|NA
TGCAGTGCTAAAGGACTAGCGGACTTAGCCTCCTACGAGCAGTACTTC
CSAKGLADLASYEQYF
>TRBD1|TRBV27|TRBJ1-6|many
TGTGCCAGCAGTGCGGACAGGGGGCTCGCAGGATCACCCCTCCACTTT
CASSADRGLAGSPLHF
>TRBD1|TRBV28|TRBJ2-7|few
TGTGCCAGCACTCGCGGACAGGGGGCTTACGAGCAGTACTTC
CASTRGQGAYEQYF
>NA|TRBV20-1|TRBJ1-5|many
TGCAGTGCTAGAGTTGAGACAGCTAGCAATCAGCCCCAGCATTTT
CSARVETASNQPQHF
>NA|TRBV12-3/TRBV12-4|TRBJ1-2|few
TGTGCCAGCAGACCGTTTTCAGGAGATGGCTACACCTTC
CASRPFSGDGYTF
>NA|TRBV10-3|TRBJ2-7|many
TGTGCCATCAGTGAGTCAGCAGGCTCAGGGGGGTCCTACGAGCAGTACTTC
CAISESAGSGGSYEQYF
>TRBD2|TRBV7-8|TRBJ2-1|NA
TGTGCCAGCAGCATAGGGACTAGCGATTCCTACAATGAGCAGTTCTTC
CASSIGTSDSYNEQFF
>TRBD2|TRBV7-8|TRBJ2-5|many
TGTGCCAGCAGCTTACTGTTGGGACTAGCGGGAGAAGAAGAGACCCAGTACTTC
CASSLLLGLAGEEETQYF